This T cell receptor beta chain was recovered during a study of T cell repertoires in cytomegalovirus infection. This clonotype was recorded many times. Antigen: not known. One entry per CDR3 protein, called by TCRdb with MiXCR from the reads. The sample has about 120,000 distinct CDR3 sequences; roughly a tenth are singletons. Overall study results and limits: CMV-specific HLA-C-restricted TCR beta clonotypes dominated the ex vivo response.

This TCR derives from a human donor in good health (CMV status not recorded). Some clones in this sample may be carry-over from other donors' samples. Specimen: PBMCs, sequenced either directly or after in vitro stimulation (not recorded which).

Here the CDR3 DNA reads TGTGCCAGTAGTATCGACTCCGTACTAGCGGGAACCCTGAACACCGGGGAGCTGTTTTTT. Its protein is CASSIDSVLAGTLNTGELFF. This chain uses TRBV19 with TRBJ2-2, with TRBD2 matching over 10 bases. Per germline, CDR1 LNHDA and CDR2 SQIVND (reference sequence). CDR3 size: 20 residues. V was pared by 3 bases and J by 1 base, with 14 bases of the junction left unmatched.